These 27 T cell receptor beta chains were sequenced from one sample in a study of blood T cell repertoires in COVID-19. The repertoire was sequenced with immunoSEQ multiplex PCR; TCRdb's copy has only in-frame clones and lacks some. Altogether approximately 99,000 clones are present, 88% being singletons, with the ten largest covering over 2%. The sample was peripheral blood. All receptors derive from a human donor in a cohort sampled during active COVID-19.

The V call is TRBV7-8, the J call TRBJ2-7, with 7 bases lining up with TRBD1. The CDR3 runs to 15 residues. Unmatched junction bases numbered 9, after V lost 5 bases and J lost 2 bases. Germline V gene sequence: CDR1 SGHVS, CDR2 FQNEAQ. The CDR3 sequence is CASSREMGQTYEQYF. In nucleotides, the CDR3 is TGTGCCAGCAGCCGAGAAATGGGACAGACCTACGAGCAGTACTTC.

The CDR3 sequence: CASSLGGQGSYNEQFF. CDR3 nucleotides: TGTGCCAGCAGCTTAGGGGGTCAGGGCTCCTACAATGAGCAGTTCTTC. The chain carries TRBV7-6 and TRBJ2-1; a weak D match, TRBD1 (5 bases). Germline V CDR1 and CDR2: SGHVS, FNYEAQ. This CDR3 is 16 amino acids long. V shed 1 base and J shed 0 bases, with 10 bases lying between them.

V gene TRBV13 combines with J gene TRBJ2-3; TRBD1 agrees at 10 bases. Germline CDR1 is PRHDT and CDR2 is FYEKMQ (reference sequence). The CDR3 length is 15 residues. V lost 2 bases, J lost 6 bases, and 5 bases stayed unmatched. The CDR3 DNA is TGTGCCAGCAGCTTAAGACAGGGGGCGGCCGATACGCAGTATTTT. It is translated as CASSLRQGAADTQYF.

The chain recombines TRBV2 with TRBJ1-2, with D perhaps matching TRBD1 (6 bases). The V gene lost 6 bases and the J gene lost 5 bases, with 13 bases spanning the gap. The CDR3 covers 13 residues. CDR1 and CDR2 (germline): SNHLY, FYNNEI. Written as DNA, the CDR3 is TGTGCCAGCAGAACTGACAGGAGATATGGCTACACCTTC. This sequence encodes CASRTDRRYGYTF.

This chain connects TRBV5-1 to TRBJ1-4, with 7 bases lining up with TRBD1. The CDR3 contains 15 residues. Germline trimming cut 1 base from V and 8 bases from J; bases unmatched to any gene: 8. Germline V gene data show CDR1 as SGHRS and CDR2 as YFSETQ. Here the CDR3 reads CASSLSAGTAEKLFF. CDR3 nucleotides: TGCGCCAGCAGCTTGTCGGCCGGGACAGCCGAAAAACTGTTTTTT.

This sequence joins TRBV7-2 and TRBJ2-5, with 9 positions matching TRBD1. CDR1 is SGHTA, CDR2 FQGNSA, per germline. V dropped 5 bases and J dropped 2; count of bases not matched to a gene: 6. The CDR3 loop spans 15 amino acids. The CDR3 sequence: CASSPDRGTQETQYF. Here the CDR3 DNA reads TGTGCCAGCAGCCCGGACAGGGGAACGCAAGAGACCCAGTACTTC.

The CDR3 loop reads CASSPTGTGLDEQYF. The CDR3 coding sequence is TGTGCCAGCTCACCAACCGGGACAGGGTTGGACGAGCAGTACTTC. The V gene is TRBV18, the J gene TRBJ2-7; TRBD1 aligns across 9 bases. Germline CDR1 is KGHSH and CDR2 is LQKENI. This CDR3 has 15 residues. V shed 2 bases, J shed 5 bases, and the junction held 7 bases outside the gene matches.

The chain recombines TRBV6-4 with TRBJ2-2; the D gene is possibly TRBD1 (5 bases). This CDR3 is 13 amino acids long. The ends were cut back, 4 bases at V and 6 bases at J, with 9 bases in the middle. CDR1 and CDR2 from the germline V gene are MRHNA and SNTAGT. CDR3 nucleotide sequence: TGTGCCAGCAGTGTAGGGGCCGCCGGGGAGCTGTTTTTT. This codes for CASSVGAAGELFF.

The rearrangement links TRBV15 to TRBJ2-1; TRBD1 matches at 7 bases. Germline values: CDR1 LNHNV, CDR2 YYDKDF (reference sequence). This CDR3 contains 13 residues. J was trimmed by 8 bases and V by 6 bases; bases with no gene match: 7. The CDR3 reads CATSKGGWDEQFF. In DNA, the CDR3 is TGTGCCACCAGTAAAGGGGGCTGGGATGAGCAGTTCTTC.

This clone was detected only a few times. CDR3 bases: TGTGCCAGCCTACAGGGGAGAAACACCATATATTTT. Its protein is CASLQGRNTIYF. The chain joins TRBV2 to TRBJ1-3; 7 bases fit TRBD1. The CDR3 has 12 amino acids. Germline CDR1 and CDR2: SNHLY and FYNNEI. Unmatched junction bases numbered 3, after V lost 8 bases and J lost 5 bases.

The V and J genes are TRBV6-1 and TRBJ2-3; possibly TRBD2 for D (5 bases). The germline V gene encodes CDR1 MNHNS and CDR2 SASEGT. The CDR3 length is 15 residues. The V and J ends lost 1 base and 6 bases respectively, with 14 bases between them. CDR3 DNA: TGTGCCAGCAGTGAAGACGACTACCTGGGGGATACGCAGTATTTT. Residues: CASSEDDYLGDTQYF.

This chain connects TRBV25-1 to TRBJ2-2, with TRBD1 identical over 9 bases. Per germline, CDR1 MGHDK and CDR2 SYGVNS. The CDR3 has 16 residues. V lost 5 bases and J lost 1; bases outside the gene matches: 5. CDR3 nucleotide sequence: TGTGCCAGCAGTTCGAACAGGGGGCTGAACACCGGGGAGCTGTTTTTT. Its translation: CASSSNRGLNTGELFF.

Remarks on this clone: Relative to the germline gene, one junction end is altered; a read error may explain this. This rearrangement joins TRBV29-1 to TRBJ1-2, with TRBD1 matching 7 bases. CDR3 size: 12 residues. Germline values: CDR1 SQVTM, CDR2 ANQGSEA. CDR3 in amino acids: CSVEIRTGLVLF. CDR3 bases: TGCAGCGTCGAAATTCGGACAGGCCTGGTTCTATTC.

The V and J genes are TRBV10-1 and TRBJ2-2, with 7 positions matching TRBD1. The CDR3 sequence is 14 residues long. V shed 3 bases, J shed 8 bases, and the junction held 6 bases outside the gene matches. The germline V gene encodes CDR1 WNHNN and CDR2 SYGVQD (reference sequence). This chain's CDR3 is CASSDGTGVGELFF. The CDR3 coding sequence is TGCGCCAGCAGTGATGGTACAGGGGTGGGGGAGCTGTTTTTT.

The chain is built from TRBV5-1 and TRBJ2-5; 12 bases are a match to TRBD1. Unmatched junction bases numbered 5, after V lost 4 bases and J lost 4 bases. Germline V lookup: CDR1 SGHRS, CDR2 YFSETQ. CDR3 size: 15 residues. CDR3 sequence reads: CASSQGQGAGETQYF. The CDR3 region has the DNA TGCGCCAGCAGCCAGGGACAGGGGGCAGGAGAGACCCAGTACTTC.

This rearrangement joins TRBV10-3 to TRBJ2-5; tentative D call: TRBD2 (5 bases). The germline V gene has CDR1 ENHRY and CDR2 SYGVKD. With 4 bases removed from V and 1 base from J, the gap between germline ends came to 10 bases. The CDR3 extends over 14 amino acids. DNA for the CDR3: TGTGCCATCAGTGTGGGCGGGCCCCAAGAGACCCAGTACTTC. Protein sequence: CAISVGGPQETQYF.

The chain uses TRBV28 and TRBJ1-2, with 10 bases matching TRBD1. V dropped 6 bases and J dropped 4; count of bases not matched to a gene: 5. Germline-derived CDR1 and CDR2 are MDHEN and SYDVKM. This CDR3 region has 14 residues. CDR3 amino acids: CASSSTGGGYGYTF. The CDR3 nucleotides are TGTGCCAGCAGCTCGACAGGGGGCGGCTATGGCTACACCTTC.

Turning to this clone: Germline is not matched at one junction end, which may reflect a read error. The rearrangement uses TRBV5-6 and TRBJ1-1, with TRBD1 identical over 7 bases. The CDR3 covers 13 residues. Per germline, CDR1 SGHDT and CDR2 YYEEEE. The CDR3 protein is CASTLNRGTEAFF. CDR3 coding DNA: TGTGCCAGCACCTTGAACAGGGGTACTGAAGCTTTCTTT.

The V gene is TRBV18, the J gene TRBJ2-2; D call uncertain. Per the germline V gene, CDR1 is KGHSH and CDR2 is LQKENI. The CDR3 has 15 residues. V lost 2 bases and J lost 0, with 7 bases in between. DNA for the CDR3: TGTGCCAGCTCACCAGTACAGACGAACACCGGGGAGCTGTTTTTT. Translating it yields CASSPVQTNTGELFF.

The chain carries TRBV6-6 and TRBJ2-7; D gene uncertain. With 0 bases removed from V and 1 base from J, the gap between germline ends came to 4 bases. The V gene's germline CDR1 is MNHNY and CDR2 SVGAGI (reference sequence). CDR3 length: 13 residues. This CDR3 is CASSYSTSYEQYF. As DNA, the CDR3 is TGTGCCAGCAGTTACTCCACATCCTACGAGCAGTACTTC.

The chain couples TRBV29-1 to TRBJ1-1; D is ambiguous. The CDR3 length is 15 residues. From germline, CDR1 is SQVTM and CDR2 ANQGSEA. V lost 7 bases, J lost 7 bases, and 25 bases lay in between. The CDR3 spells CSATMSGDGVFEAFF. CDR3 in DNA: TGCAGCGCTACCATGTCCGGTGACGGGGTTTTTGAAGCTTTCTTT.

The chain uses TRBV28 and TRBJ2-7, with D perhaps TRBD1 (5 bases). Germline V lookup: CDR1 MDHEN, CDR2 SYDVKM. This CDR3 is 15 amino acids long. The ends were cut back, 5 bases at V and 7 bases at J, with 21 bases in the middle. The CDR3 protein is CASSGGFGRVKEQYF. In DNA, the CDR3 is TGTGCCAGCAGTGGCGGATTCGGCAGGGTGAAGGAGCAGTACTTC.

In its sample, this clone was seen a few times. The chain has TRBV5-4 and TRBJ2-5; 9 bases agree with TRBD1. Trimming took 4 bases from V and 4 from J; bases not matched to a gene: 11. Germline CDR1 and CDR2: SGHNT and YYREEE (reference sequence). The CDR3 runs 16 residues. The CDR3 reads CASSPQLQGAGETQYF. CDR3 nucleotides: TGTGCCAGCAGCCCGCAACTACAGGGGGCGGGAGAGACCCAGTACTTC.

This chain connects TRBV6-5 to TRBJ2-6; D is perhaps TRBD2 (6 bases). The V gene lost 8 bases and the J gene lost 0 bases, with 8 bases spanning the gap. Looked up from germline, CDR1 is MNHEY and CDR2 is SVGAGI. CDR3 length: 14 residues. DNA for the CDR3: TGTGCCAGCCGGGGGAGCTCTGGGGCCAACGTCCTGACTTTC. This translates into CASRGSSGANVLTF.

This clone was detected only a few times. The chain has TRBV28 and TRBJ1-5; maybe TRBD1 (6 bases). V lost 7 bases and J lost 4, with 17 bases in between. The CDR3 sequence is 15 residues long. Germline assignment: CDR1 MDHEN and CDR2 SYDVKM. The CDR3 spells CASTIPDSRNQPQHF. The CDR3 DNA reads TGTGCCAGCACCATCCCGGACAGTCGGAATCAGCCCCAGCATTTT.

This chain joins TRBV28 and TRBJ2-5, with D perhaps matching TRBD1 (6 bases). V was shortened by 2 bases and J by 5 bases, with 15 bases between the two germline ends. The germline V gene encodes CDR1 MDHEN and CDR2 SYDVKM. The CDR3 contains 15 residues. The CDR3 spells CASSLAQGSWETQYF. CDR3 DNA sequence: TGTGCCAGCAGTTTAGCGCAGGGGAGTTGGGAGACCCAGTACTTC. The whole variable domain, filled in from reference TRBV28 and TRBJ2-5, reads DVKVTQSSRYLVKRTGEKVFLECVQDMDHENMFWYRQDPGLGLRLIYFSYDVKMKEKGDIPEGYSVSREKKERFSLILESASTNQTSMYLCASSLAQGSWETQYFGPGTRLLVL.

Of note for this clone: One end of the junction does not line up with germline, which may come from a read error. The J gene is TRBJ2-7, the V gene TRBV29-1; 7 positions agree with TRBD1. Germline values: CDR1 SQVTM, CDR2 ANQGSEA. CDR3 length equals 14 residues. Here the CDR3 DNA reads TGCAGCGTTGCCACTTGGACAGGCTCCAACGAGCAGTACTTC. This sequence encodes CSVATWTGSNEQYF.